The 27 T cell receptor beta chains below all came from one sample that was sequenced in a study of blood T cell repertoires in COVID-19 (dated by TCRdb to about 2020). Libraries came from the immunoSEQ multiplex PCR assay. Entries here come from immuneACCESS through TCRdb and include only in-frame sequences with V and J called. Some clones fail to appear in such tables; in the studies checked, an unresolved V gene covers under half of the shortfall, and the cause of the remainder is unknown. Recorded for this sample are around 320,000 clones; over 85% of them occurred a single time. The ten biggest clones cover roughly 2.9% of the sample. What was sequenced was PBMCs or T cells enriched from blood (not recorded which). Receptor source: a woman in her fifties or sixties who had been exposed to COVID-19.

CDR3 DNA sequence: TGTGCCAGCAGTTACCTGGACAGGGGGTATAGGTACGAGCAGTACTTC. It translates to CASSYLDRGYRYEQYF. The chain recombines TRBV28 with TRBJ2-7, with 10 bases aligning to TRBD1. This CDR3 has 16 amino acids. With 4 bases clipped from V and 4 bases from J, the junction kept 10 bases outside the gene matches. Germline loops: CDR1 MDHEN, CDR2 SYDVKM. The whole variable domain, remainder taken from reference TRBV28 and TRBJ2-7, is DVKVTQSSRYLVKRTGEKVFLECVQDMDHENMFWYRQDPGLGLRLIYFSYDVKMKEKGDIPEGYSVSREKKERFSLILESASTNQTSMYLCASSYLDRGYRYEQYFGPGTRLTVT.

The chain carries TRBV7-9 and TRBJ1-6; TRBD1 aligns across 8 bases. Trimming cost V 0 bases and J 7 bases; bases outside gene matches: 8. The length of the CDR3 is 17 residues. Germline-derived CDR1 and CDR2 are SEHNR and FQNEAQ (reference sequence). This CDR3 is CASSLAIQGAVNSPLHF. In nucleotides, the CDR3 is TGTGCCAGCAGCTTAGCGATTCAGGGGGCTGTCAATTCACCCCTCCACTTT.

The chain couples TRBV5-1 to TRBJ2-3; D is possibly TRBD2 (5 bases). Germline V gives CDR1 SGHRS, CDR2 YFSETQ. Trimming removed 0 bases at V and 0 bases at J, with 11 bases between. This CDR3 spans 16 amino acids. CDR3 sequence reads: CASSLGSSSSTDTQYF. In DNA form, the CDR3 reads TGCGCCAGCAGCTTGGGTTCTAGCTCTAGCACAGATACGCAGTATTTT.

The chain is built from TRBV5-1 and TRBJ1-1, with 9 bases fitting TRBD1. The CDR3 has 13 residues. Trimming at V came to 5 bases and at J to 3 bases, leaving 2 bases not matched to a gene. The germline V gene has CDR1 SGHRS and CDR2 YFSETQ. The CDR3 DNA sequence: TGCGCCAGCAGTGGGACAGGGTACACTGAAGCTTTCTTT. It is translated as CASSGTGYTEAFF.

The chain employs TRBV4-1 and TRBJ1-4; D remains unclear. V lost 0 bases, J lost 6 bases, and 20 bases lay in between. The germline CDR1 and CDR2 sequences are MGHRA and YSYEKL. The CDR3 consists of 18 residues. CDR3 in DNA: TGCGCCAGCAGCCAAGAATTGAGGCACATGGGAGGGTATGAAAAACTGTTTTTT. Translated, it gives CASSQELRHMGGYEKLFF.

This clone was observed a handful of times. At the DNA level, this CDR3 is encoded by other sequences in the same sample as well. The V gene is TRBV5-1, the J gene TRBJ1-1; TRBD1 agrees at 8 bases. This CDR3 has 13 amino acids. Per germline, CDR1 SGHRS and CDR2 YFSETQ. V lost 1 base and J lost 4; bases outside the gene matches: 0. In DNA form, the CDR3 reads TGCGCCAGCAGCTTGACAGGGGGCACTGAAGCTTTCTTT. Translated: CASSLTGGTEAFF.

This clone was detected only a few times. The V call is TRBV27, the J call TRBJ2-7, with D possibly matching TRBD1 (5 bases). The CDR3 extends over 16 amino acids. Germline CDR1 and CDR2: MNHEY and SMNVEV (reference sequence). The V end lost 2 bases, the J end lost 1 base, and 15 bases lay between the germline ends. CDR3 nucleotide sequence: TGTGCCAGCAGTTTAAGATCAGGGATTCCGTCCTACGAGCAGTACTTC. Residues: CASSLRSGIPSYEQYF.

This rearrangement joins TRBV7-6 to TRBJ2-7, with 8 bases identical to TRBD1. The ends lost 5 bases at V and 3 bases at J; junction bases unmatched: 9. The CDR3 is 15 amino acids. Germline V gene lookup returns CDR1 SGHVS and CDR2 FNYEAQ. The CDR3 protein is CASSQAGQGGYEQYF. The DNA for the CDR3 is TGTGCCAGCAGCCAAGCAGGACAGGGAGGCTACGAGCAGTACTTC.

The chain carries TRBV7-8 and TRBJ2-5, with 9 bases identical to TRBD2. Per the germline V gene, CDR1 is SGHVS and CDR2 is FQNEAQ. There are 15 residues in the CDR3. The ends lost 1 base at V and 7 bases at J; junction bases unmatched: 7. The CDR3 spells CASSLEAGGFWTQYF. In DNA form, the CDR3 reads TGTGCCAGCAGCTTAGAGGCGGGAGGGTTCTGGACCCAGTACTTC.

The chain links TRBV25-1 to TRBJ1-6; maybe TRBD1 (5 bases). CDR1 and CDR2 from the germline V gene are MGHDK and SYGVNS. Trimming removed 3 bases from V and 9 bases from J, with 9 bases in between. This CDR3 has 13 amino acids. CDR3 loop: CASSEGGGSPLHF. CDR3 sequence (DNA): TGTGCCAGCAGTGAGGGCGGGGGTTCACCCCTCCACTTT. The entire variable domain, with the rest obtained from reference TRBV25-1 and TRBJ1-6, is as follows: EADIYQTPRYLVIGTGKKITLECSQTMGHDKMYWYQQDPGMELHLIHYSYGVNSTEKGDLSSESTVSRIRTEHFPLTLESARPSHTSQYLCASSEGGGSPLHFGNGTRLTVT.

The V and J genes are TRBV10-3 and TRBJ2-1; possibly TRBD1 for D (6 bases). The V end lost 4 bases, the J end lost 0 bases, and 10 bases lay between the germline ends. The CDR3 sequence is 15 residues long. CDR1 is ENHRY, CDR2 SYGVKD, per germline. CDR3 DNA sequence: TGTGCCATCAGTGGGACAGACAGCTCCTACAATGAGCAGTTCTTC. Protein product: CAISGTDSSYNEQFF.

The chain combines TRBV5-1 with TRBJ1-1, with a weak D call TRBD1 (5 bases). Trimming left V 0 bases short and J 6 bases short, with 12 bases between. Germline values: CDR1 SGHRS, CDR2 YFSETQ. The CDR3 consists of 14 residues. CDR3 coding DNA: TGCGCCAGCAGCTTGGCGTTAGGGACTGCTGAAGCTTTCTTT. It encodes CASSLALGTAEAFF.

In DNA form, the CDR3 reads TGCAGTGCTAGTCGAGCAGGGATGGATGAGCAGTTCTTC. It specifies CSASRAGMDEQFF. This chain joins TRBV20-1 and TRBJ2-1, with D possibly being TRBD1 (5 bases). From germline, CDR1 is DFQATT and CDR2 SNEGSKA (reference sequence). The CDR3 contains 13 residues. V shed 3 bases and J shed 8 bases, with 14 bases lying between them.

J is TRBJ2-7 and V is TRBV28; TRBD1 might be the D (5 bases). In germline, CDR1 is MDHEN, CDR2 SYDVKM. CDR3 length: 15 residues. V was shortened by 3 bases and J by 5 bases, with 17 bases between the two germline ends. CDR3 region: CASSLAAQGIHEQYF. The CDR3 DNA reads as TGTGCCAGCAGTTTGGCCGCTCAGGGAATCCACGAGCAGTACTTC.

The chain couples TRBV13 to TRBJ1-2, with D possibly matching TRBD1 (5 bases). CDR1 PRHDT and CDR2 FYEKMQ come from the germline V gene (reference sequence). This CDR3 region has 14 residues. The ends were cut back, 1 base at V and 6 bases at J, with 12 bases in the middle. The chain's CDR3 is CASSLAGTEDGYTF. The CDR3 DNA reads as TGTGCCAGCAGCTTAGCCGGGACTGAAGATGGCTACACCTTC. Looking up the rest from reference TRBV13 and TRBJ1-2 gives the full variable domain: AAGVIQSPRHLIKEKRETATLKCYPIPRHDTVYWYQQGPGQDPQFLISFYEKMQSDKGSIPDRFSAQQFSDYHSELNMSSLELGDSALYFCASSLAGTEDGYTFGSGTRLTVV.

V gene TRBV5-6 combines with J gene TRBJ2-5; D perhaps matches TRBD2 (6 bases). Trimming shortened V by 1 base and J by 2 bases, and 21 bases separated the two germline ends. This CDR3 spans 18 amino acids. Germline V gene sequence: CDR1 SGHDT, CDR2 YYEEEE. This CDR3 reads CASSLNSRLALGQETQYF. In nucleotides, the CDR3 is TGTGCCAGCAGCTTGAATAGTCGGCTAGCGCTTGGACAAGAGACCCAGTACTTC. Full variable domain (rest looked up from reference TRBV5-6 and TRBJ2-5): DAGVTQSPTHLIKTRGQQVTLRCSPKSGHDTVSWYQQALGQGPQFIFQYYEEEERQRGNFPDRFSGHQFPNYSSELNVNALLLGDSALYLCASSLNSRLALGQETQYFGPGTRLLVL.

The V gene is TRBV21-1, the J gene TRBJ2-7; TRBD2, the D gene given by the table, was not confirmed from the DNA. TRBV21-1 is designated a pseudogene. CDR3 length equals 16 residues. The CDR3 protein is CASSKDPGEGSYEQYF. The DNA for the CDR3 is TGTGCCAGCAGCAAAGACCCAGGGGAGGGGTCCTACGAGCAGTACTTC.

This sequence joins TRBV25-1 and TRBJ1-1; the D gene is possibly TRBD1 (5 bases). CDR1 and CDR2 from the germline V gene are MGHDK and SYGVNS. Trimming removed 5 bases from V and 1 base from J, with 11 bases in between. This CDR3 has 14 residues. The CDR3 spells CASSLTGRNTEAFF. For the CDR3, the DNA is TGTGCCAGCAGTTTAACAGGAAGGAACACTGAAGCTTTCTTT.

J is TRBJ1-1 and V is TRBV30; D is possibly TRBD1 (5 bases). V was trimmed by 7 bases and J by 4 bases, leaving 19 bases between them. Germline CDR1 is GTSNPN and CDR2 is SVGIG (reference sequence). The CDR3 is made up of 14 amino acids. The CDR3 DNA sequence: TGTGCCTCGGCGGCAGGGTGGTTAGGCACTGAAGCTTTCTTT. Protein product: CASAAGWLGTEAFF.

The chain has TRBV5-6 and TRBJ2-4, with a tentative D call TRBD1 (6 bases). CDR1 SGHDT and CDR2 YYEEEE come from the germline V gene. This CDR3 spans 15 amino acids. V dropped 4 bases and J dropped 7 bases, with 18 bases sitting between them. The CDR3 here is CASSIKTGLGNIQYF. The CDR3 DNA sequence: TGTGCCAGCAGCATAAAGACAGGTCTAGGGAACATTCAGTACTTC.

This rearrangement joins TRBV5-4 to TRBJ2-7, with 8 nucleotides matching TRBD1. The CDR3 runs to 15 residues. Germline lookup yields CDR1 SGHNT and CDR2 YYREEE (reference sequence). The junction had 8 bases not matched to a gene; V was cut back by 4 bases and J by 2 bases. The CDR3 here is CASSAGTGGTYEQYF. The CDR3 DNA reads TGTGCCAGCAGCGCGGGGACAGGAGGAACCTACGAGCAGTACTTC.

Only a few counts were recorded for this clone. The CDR3 region has the DNA TGTGCCAGCAGCTTAGTGGCAGGTATCTCTGGAAACACCATATATTTT. Translating it yields CASSLVAGISGNTIYF. The genes are TRBV7-2 and TRBJ1-3; D ambiguous. Germline CDR1 and CDR2: SGHTA and FQGNSA. The V end was cut by 1 base, the J end by 0 bases, with 10 bases between. The CDR3 spans 16 residues.

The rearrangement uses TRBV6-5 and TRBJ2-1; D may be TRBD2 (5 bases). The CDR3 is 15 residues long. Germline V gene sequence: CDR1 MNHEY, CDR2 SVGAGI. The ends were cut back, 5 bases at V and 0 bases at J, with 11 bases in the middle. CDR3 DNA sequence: TGTGCCAGCAGTAGCCCCACTAGCTCCTACAATGAGCAGTTCTTC. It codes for CASSSPTSSYNEQFF.

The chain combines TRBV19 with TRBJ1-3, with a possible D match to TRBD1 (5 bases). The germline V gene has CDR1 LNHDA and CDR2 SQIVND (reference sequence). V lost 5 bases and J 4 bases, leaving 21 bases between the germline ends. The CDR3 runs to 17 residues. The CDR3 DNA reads TGTGCCAGTAGTCCTATCCTGACCCCAGGGTCCGGAAACACCATATATTTT. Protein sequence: CASSPILTPGSGNTIYF.

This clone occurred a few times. The CDR3 nucleotides are TGTGCCAGCAGCTTAGGTCCGGGAGGGGTTTTCCAAGAGACCCAGTACTTC. Protein: CASSLGPGGVFQETQYF. V is TRBV7-9 and J is TRBJ2-5; 8 nucleotides match TRBD2. The CDR3 length is 17 residues. The germline V gene encodes CDR1 SEHNR and CDR2 FQNEAQ (reference sequence). V shed 1 base and J 1 base; nucleotides not matched to a gene: 8.

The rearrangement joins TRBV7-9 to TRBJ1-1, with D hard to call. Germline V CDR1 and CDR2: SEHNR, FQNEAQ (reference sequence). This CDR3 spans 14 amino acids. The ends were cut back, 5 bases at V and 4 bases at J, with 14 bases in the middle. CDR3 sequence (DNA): TGTGCCAGCAGCGCCCGACCAGGATCCACTGAAGCTTTCTTT. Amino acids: CASSARPGSTEAFF.

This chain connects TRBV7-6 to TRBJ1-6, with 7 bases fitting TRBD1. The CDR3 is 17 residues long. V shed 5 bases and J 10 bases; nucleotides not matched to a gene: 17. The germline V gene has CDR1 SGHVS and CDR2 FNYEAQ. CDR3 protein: CASSNTYTTGVQSPLHF. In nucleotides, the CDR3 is TGTGCCAGCAGCAACACTTATACCACAGGGGTCCAATCACCCCTCCACTTT.